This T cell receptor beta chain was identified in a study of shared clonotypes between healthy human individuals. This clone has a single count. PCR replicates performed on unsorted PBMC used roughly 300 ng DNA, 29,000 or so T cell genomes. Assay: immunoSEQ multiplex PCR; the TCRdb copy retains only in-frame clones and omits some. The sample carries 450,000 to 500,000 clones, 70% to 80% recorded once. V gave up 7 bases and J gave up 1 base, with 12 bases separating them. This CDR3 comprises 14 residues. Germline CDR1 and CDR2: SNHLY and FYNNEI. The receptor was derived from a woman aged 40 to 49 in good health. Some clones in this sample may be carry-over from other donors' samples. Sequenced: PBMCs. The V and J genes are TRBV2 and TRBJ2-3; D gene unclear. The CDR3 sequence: CASIEIMGTDTQYF. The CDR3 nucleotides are TGTGCCAGCATCGAAATTATGGGCACAGATACGCAGTATTTT. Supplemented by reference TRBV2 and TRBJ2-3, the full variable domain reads EPEVTQTPSHQVTQMGQEVILRCVPISNHLYFYWYRQILGQKVEFLVSFYNNEISEKSEIFDDQFSVERPDGSNFTLKIRSTKLEDSAMYFCASIEIMGTDTQYFGPGTRLTVL.